Shown below are 23 T cell receptor beta chains from a single sample sequenced in a study of blood T cell repertoires in COVID-19. Sequencing used immunoSEQ multiplex PCR; TCRdb keeps in-frame clones, though not all of them. The table includes around 280,000 clones, approximately 83% detected once. Sequenced input: peripheral blood. The receptors shown here come from a woman in her 30s who had recovered from COVID-19.

The genes are TRBV29-1 and TRBJ1-2; D may be TRBD1 (5 bases). V was clipped by 0 bases and J by 8 bases, with 22 bases between them. Germline V gene data show CDR1 as SQVTM and CDR2 as ANQGSEA. The CDR3 has 16 residues. The CDR3 DNA follows: TGCAGCGTTGAAGAGGCCACAGGCCGGGTCCTCGGCGGCTACACCTTC. As protein: CSVEEATGRVLGGYTF.

V usage is TRBV18 and J usage is TRBJ1-1; TRBD1 is a possible D gene (6 bases). Trimming shortened V by 5 bases and J by 0 bases, and 13 bases separated the two germline ends. The CDR3 covers 15 residues. The germline gives CDR1 KGHSH, CDR2 LQKENI. The CDR3 bases are TGTGCCAGCTCAGGGGGGGGCCCGATGAACACTGAAGCTTTCTTT. This codes for CASSGGGPMNTEAFF.

The gene calls are TRBV7-2 and TRBJ2-5, with D possibly being TRBD2 (5 bases). The V end lost 6 bases, the J end lost 0 bases, and 14 bases lay between the germline ends. The CDR3 consists of 15 residues. Per the germline V gene, CDR1 is SGHTA and CDR2 is FQGNSA. The DNA of the CDR3 is TGTGCCAGCAGGGCAGCGGAGATGTACCAAGAGACCCAGTACTTC. It codes for CASRAAEMYQETQYF.

The chain couples TRBV6-2 or TRBV6-3 to TRBJ2-7; TRBD2 matches 11 bases. The CDR3 is made up of 15 amino acids. The V and J ends lost 6 bases and 4 bases, in that order; junction bases with no gene match: 8. CDR1 is MNHEY and CDR2 is SVGEGT in the germline V gene. CDR3 region: CASSSVLAGGYEQYF. The CDR3 coding sequence is TGTGCCAGCAGCTCCGTTTTAGCGGGAGGGTACGAGCAGTACTTC.

The chain links TRBV27 to TRBJ2-7, with D maybe TRBD1 (5 bases). This CDR3 is 16 amino acids long. Germline V lookup: CDR1 MNHEY, CDR2 SMNVEV (reference sequence). V dropped 0 bases and J dropped 9 bases, with 21 bases sitting between them. CDR3 bases: TGTGCCAGCAGTTTATCGAAGGTTCGGCAGGGAACGGTGCAGTACTTC. It yields the protein CASSLSKVRQGTVQYF.

V usage is TRBV19 and J usage is TRBJ1-1, with TRBD1 matching 8 bases. The CDR3 sequence is 13 residues long. The V and J ends lost 6 bases and 8 bases, in that order; junction bases with no gene match: 8. Germline CDR1 is LNHDA and CDR2 is SQIVND (reference sequence). Here the CDR3 reads CASRHRQGAEAFF. The CDR3 nucleotides read TGTGCCAGTAGGCATCGTCAGGGGGCGGAAGCTTTCTTT.

Details on this clone: Other DNA sequences from this sample encode an identical CDR3 as well. The V gene is TRBV29-1, the J gene TRBJ1-1; tentative D call: TRBD1 (5 bases). CDR3 length: 13 residues. In germline, CDR1 is SQVTM, CDR2 ANQGSEA. With 0 bases removed from V and 5 bases from J, the gap between germline ends came to 10 bases. CDR3 DNA sequence: TGCAGCGTTGAAGATGGGGGGGGGACTGAAGCTTTCTTT. Translating gives CSVEDGGGTEAFF.

The chain couples TRBV7-2 to TRBJ1-1, with D possibly matching TRBD1 (6 bases). Germline V lookup: CDR1 SGHTA, CDR2 FQGNSA. V was cut by 4 bases and J by 3 bases, with 12 bases left in between. The CDR3 covers 14 residues. The CDR3 bases are TGTGCCAGCAGCTCGCCCCAGGGGCACACTGAAGCTTTCTTT. Protein product: CASSSPQGHTEAFF.

The genes are TRBV10-3 and TRBJ1-3; D is possibly TRBD1 (5 bases). The CDR3 is 14 residues long. Deletions cut 7 bases from V and 2 bases from J, with 12 bases between. The V gene's germline CDR1 is ENHRY and CDR2 SYGVKD. CDR3 bases: TGTGCCATCAACGGGGCGGGGCCTGGAAACACCATATATTTT. Encoded protein: CAINGAGPGNTIYF.

This clone was seen once. The rearrangement uses TRBV6-2 or TRBV6-3 and TRBJ2-3; 9 bases line up with TRBD1. Trimming removed 6 bases from V and 5 bases from J; junction bases left unmatched: 12. Germline CDR1 and CDR2: MNHEY and SVGEGT. This CDR3 region has 16 residues. Here the CDR3 DNA reads TGTGCCAGCAGCGACTTCGGGACAGGGATGATAGATACGCAGTATTTT. It translates to CASSDFGTGMIDTQYF.

The chain is built from TRBV28 and TRBJ2-2; possibly TRBD1 for D (6 bases). The CDR3 totals 15 residues. The germline gives CDR1 MDHEN, CDR2 SYDVKM. The V end lost 3 bases, the J end lost 6 bases, and 14 bases lay between the germline ends. Here the CDR3 reads CASSLTSTGPGELFF. In DNA form, the CDR3 reads TGTGCCAGCAGTTTGACCTCTACAGGGCCCGGGGAGCTGTTTTTT.

J is TRBJ2-1 and V is TRBV19; 8 nucleotides agree with TRBD2. The CDR3 contains 17 residues. V lost 0 bases to trimming and J lost 1 base; unmatched junction nucleotides: 5. Germline V CDR1 and CDR2: LNHDA, SQIVND (reference sequence). The CDR3 loop is CASSIDPAGDSYNEQFF. The CDR3 nucleotides are TGTGCCAGTAGTATAGACCCAGCGGGAGATTCCTACAATGAGCAGTTCTTC.

The chain joins TRBV18 to TRBJ1-2, with TRBD1 matching 10 bases. Germline assignment: CDR1 KGHSH and CDR2 LQKENI. This CDR3 has 14 residues. J was trimmed by 8 bases and V by 8 bases; bases with no gene match: 11. For the CDR3, the DNA is TGTGCCAGCACCTGGGACAGGGGTTCGTCCGGCTACACCTTC. Translated, it gives CASTWDRGSSGYTF.

The chain employs TRBV5-4 and TRBJ1-2; D may be TRBD1 (6 bases). The CDR3 sequence is 13 residues long. Trimming stripped 1 base from V and 8 bases from J, with 12 bases between. Germline V CDR1 and CDR2: SGHNT, YYREEE (reference sequence). In nucleotides, the CDR3 is TGTGCCAGCAGCTTGTCAGGGGATTCCGGCTACACCTTC. Its protein is CASSLSGDSGYTF.

The rearrangement uses TRBV11-2 and TRBJ2-7; TRBD1 matches 8 bases. This CDR3 contains 14 residues. With V trimmed by 1 base and J by 6 bases, 5 bases remained unmatched. From germline, CDR1 is SGHAT and CDR2 FQNNGV. CDR3 in DNA: TGTGCCAGCAGCTTAGTAGGGGACAGGAGCGAGCAGTACTTC. This codes for CASSLVGDRSEQYF.

The chain carries TRBV28 and TRBJ2-1; the D is unclear. V lost 5 bases, J lost 5 bases, and 16 bases lay in between. The CDR3 spans 15 residues. Germline V gene sequence: CDR1 MDHEN, CDR2 SYDVKM. CDR3 DNA sequence: TGTGCCAGCAGTACCCTACCCAGTACAGACAATGAGCAGTTCTTC. Encoded protein: CASSTLPSTDNEQFF. The whole variable domain, filled in from reference TRBV28 and TRBJ2-1, reads DVKVTQSSRYLVKRTGEKVFLECVQDMDHENMFWYRQDPGLGLRLIYFSYDVKMKEKGDIPEGYSVSREKKERFSLILESASTNQTSMYLCASSTLPSTDNEQFFGPGTRLTVL.

The rearrangement uses TRBV9 and TRBJ2-1; weak D call: TRBD2 (5 bases). Germline-derived CDR1 and CDR2 are SGDLS and YYNGEE. Deletions cut 0 bases from V and 4 bases from J, with 8 bases between. This CDR3 comprises 14 residues. The CDR3 sequence: CASSVVGGYNEQFF. The CDR3 bases are TGTGCCAGCAGCGTAGTTGGCGGGTACAATGAGCAGTTCTTC.

The rearrangement uses TRBV7-8 and TRBJ1-4; D is unclear. The germline CDR1 and CDR2 sequences are SGHVS and FQNEAQ. The CDR3 consists of 15 residues. V was cut by 4 bases and J by 6 bases, with 15 bases left in between. The CDR3 is CASSSSGPTYEKLFF. In nucleotides, the CDR3 is TGTGCCAGCAGCTCAAGTGGGCCGACGTATGAAAAACTGTTTTTT.

This rearrangement joins TRBV5-6 to TRBJ1-6; 8 nucleotides match TRBD1. Germline V gene data show CDR1 as SGHDT and CDR2 as YYEEEE. Trimming cost V 5 bases and J 10 bases; bases outside gene matches: 8. The length of the CDR3 is 14 residues. The CDR3 protein is CASRSQGERSPLHF. DNA of the CDR3: TGTGCCAGCAGATCACAGGGGGAACGATCACCCCTCCACTTT. Filled out from reference TRBV5-6 and TRBJ1-6, the complete variable domain reads DAGVTQSPTHLIKTRGQQVTLRCSPKSGHDTVSWYQQALGQGPQFIFQYYEEEERQRGNFPDRFSGHQFPNYSSELNVNALLLGDSALYLCASRSQGERSPLHFGNGTRLTVT.

The V call is TRBV7-2, the J call TRBJ2-7, with 8 bases lining up with TRBD2. The junction had 9 bases not matched to a gene; V was cut back by 5 bases and J by 0 bases. The germline V gene encodes CDR1 SGHTA and CDR2 FQGNSA. The CDR3 loop spans 16 amino acids. CDR3 coding DNA: TGTGCCAGCAGCCCTCATGGAGCGGGGGTCTCCTACGAGCAGTACTTC. Its protein product is CASSPHGAGVSYEQYF.

About this clone itself: This CDR3 is also generated by other DNA sequences in the sample. CDR3: CASSLGLAGEQYF. The CDR3 DNA is TGTGCCAGCAGTTTAGGACTAGCGGGGGAGCAGTACTTC. The chain is built from TRBV27 and TRBJ2-7; 12 nucleotides line up with TRBD2. This CDR3 is 13 amino acids long. Germline trimming cut 2 bases from V and 7 bases from J; bases unmatched to any gene: 0. Germline CDR1 and CDR2: MNHEY and SMNVEV (reference sequence).

The chain couples TRBV5-8 to TRBJ1-2, with 7 nucleotides matching TRBD1. The germline CDR1 and CDR2 sequences are SGHTS and YDEGEE. The CDR3 runs to 13 residues. V was pared by 2 bases and J by 12 bases, with 10 bases of the junction left unmatched. Here the CDR3 DNA reads TGTGCCAGCAGCTTCCCGAGGGGGCCCCCCCACACCTTC. Its protein product is CASSFPRGPPHTF.

V and J are TRBV6-5 and TRBJ2-5, with 11 bases lining up with TRBD2. The CDR3 runs 15 residues. V dropped 4 bases and J dropped 1; count of bases not matched to a gene: 2. Germline-derived CDR1 and CDR2 are MNHEY and SVGAGI. CDR3 residues: CASSLGLAGQETQYF. CDR3 nucleotide sequence: TGTGCCAGCAGTTTAGGACTAGCGGGCCAAGAGACCCAGTACTTC.